This TCR beta chain derives from a study of radiotherapy plus CTLA-4 blockade in lung cancer (dated by TCRdb to 2017 to 2018). Background for the entire study: Objective responses were observed in about 17% of enrolled patients, and disease control was achieved in less than 40%.

The library relied on the immunoSEQ multiplex PCR assay. Sourced from immuneACCESS, this table was stored by TCRdb with only in-frame sequences that have V and J called. A share of the clones is absent; for the studies checked, an unresolved V gene accounts for under half, and the remainder has no known explanation. This sample has roughly 50,000 clones in its table, and 84% of those were observed once. Of the sample, around 4.8% is held by the ten largest clones. The V end loses 1 base and the J end loses 2 bases, and a stretch of 18 bases separates them. The CDR3, cysteine through phenylalanine, is 17 amino acids long. Only the CDR3 DNA is retained, 51 bases long and in frame from the first base. From a lookup of the germline V gene (reference sequence), CDR1 and CDR2 are SEHNR and FQNEAQ. In this study, focal radiation therapy paired with CTLA-4 blockade (ipilimumab) was tested in patients who had chemo-refractory metastatic non-small-cell lung cancer.

What the work shows at the level of the full study, not this receptor alone: After treatment with radiotherapy and ipilimumab, TCR clones that originated in tumors expanded in peripheral blood. Increased serum interferon-beta after radiation, together with early dynamic changes in blood T cell clones, were reported to be the strongest predictors of response.

Details on this clone: It has no known antigen specificity. No quality values exist for individual bases; no much larger clone is one base distant. The same CDR3 arises from other DNA sequences in this sample as well.

The chain uses TRBV7-9 and TRBJ2-7; no D segment can be confidently identified. Material: peripheral blood, obtained from a patient treated with radiotherapy plus ipilimumab. This TCR was sampled from a human donor with non-small cell lung cancer whose response to radiotherapy plus ipilimumab could not be evaluated. Here is the DNA: TGTGCCAGCAGCTTAGGGGCCGGCACCAGCAGAGCCTACGAGCAGTACTTC. Protein translation: CASSLGAGTSRAYEQYF.